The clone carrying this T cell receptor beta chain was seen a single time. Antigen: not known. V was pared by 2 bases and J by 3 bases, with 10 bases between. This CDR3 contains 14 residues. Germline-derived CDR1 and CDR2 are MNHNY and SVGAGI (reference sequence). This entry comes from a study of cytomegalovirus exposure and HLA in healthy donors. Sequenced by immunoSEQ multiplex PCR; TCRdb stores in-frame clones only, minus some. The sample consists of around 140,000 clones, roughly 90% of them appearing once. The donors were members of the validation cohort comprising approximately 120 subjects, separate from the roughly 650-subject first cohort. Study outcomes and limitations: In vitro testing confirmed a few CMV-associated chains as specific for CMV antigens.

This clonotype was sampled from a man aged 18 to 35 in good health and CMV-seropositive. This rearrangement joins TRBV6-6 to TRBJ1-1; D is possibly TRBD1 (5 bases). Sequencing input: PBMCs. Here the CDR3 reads CASSYTPGDTEAFF. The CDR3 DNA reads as TGTGCCAGCAGTTACACCCCGGGGGACACTGAAGCTTTCTTT.